The 20 T cell receptor beta chains given below trace back to one sample, sequenced in a study of blood T cell repertoires in COVID-19. Using immunoSEQ multiplex PCR, the repertoire was profiled, and TCRdb retains in-frame clones only, with some absent. The data contain around 470,000 clones, 75% to 90% of them singletons. The sample was peripheral blood. The receptors stem from a man between 18 and 35 years old with COVID-19, enrolled during active disease.

The rearrangement uses TRBV24-1 and TRBJ2-3, with D maybe TRBD2 (6 bases). The CDR3 extends over 17 amino acids. With 2 bases removed from V and 2 bases from J, the gap between germline ends came to 16 bases. Germline CDR1 KGHDR, CDR2 SFDVKD. This CDR3 is CATSDSQGLPLTDTQYF. The CDR3 DNA sequence: TGTGCCACCAGTGATTCCCAAGGACTACCCCTCACAGATACGCAGTATTTT.

J is TRBJ2-3 and V is TRBV4-1; D remains unclear. The V end was cut by 3 bases, the J end by 6 bases, with 25 bases between. The germline CDR1 and CDR2 sequences are MGHRA and YSYEKL. The CDR3 runs 18 residues. In DNA form, the CDR3 reads TGCGCCAGCAGCCATGATCTCATAGCCTACCGCCGGCAGGATACGCAGTATTTT. The encoded protein is CASSHDLIAYRRQDTQYF.

V usage is TRBV7-9 and J usage is TRBJ2-1, with 7 bases that match TRBD2. With V trimmed by 7 bases and J by 9 bases, 6 bases remained unmatched. CDR1 is SEHNR and CDR2 is FQNEAQ in the germline V gene (reference sequence). The CDR3 extends over 12 amino acids. For the CDR3, the DNA is TGTGCCAGCACCTTCTTAGCGGGTGAGCAGTTCTTC. This encodes CASTFLAGEQFF.

The rearrangement uses TRBV3-1 (or the pseudogene TRBV3-2) and TRBJ1-5, with 8 bases fitting TRBD1. This CDR3 is built from 13 residues. Germline CDR1 reads LGHDT; CDR2 reads YNNKEL (reference sequence). After removal of 5 bases from V and 4 bases from J, the junction contained 1 base not matched to a gene. This CDR3 is CASSGTGNQPQHF. The CDR3, as DNA: TGTGCCAGCAGCGGGACAGGTAATCAGCCCCAGCATTTT.

V usage is TRBV18 and J usage is TRBJ2-1; tentatively, D is TRBD1 (7 bases). The CDR3 covers 14 residues. The ends were cut back, 0 bases at V and 9 bases at J, with 12 bases in the middle. The germline gives CDR1 KGHSH, CDR2 LQKENI. The CDR3 sequence: CASSPPQGGSEQFF. CDR3 DNA sequence: TGTGCCAGCTCACCACCCCAGGGGGGTAGTGAGCAGTTCTTC. Looking up the rest from reference TRBV18 and TRBJ2-1 gives the full variable domain: NAGVMQNPRHLVRRRGQEARLRCSPMKGHSHVYWYRQLPEEGLKFMVYLQKENIIDESGMPKERFSAEFPKEGPSILRIQQVVRGDSAAYFCASSPPQGGSEQFFGPGTRLTVL.

V and J are TRBV27 and TRBJ2-1, with D perhaps TRBD2 (5 bases). Deletions cut 7 bases from V and 6 bases from J, with 10 bases between. Germline-derived CDR1 and CDR2 are MNHEY and SMNVEV (reference sequence). This CDR3 is built from 12 residues. The CDR3 here is CASKDWSNEQFF. The CDR3 DNA reads TGTGCCAGCAAGGACTGGAGCAATGAGCAGTTCTTC.

The J gene is TRBJ2-3, the V gene TRBV12-3 or TRBV12-4, with 7 bases aligning to TRBD2. CDR3 size: 13 residues. V lost 8 bases and J lost 2; bases outside the gene matches: 4. This CDR3 reads CASGRGVTDTQYF. CDR3 bases: TGTGCCAGCGGGAGGGGTGTCACAGATACGCAGTATTTT.

The chain combines TRBV27 with TRBJ1-6; D is perhaps TRBD1 (5 bases). This CDR3 has 14 amino acids. CDR1 and CDR2 from the germline V gene are MNHEY and SMNVEV (reference sequence). Deletions cut 4 bases from V and 6 bases from J, with 10 bases between. As DNA, the CDR3 is TGTGCCAGCAGTTGGACAACCCTTAATTCACCCCTCCACTTT. Protein product: CASSWTTLNSPLHF.

The V gene is TRBV5-1, the J gene TRBJ2-7; 8 bases fit TRBD2. J gave up 4 bases and V 4 bases, and 4 bases lay outside the gene matches. CDR1 and CDR2 (germline): SGHRS, YFSETQ. CDR3 size: 13 residues. The CDR3 DNA follows: TGCGCCAGCAGCCCCGGACTAGCTTACGAGCAGTACTTC. Translation gives CASSPGLAYEQYF.

The chain uses TRBV4-2 and TRBJ2-7, with a possible D match to TRBD1 (6 bases). From germline, CDR1 is LGHNA and CDR2 YNFKEQ. This CDR3 is 15 amino acids long. Trimming left V 4 bases short and J 5 bases short, with 18 bases between. The CDR3 region has the DNA TGTGCCAGCAGCCCCTTCACCGACAGGAGTCACGAGCAGTACTTC. Amino acids: CASSPFTDRSHEQYF.

This clone was picked up one time. The chain combines TRBV5-1 with TRBJ2-5, with D maybe TRBD1 (5 bases). The CDR3 consists of 13 residues. Trimming took 0 bases from V and 3 from J, leaving 6 bases between them. Germline V CDR1 and CDR2: SGHRS, YFSETQ. CDR3 in amino acids: CASSLGTKETQYF. In DNA form, the CDR3 reads TGCGCCAGCAGCTTGGGGACAAAAGAGACCCAGTACTTC. Variable domain in full (rest from reference TRBV5-1 and TRBJ2-5): KAGVTQTPRYLIKTRGQQVTLSCSPISGHRSVSWYQQTPGQGLQFLFEYFSETQRNKGNFPGRFSGRQFSNSRSEMNVSTLELGDSALYLCASSLGTKETQYFGPGTRLLVL.

The chain has TRBV2 and TRBJ1-5; a possible D gene is TRBD1 (5 bases). V was trimmed by 6 bases and J by 3 bases, leaving 12 bases between them. Germline V gene sequence: CDR1 SNHLY, CDR2 FYNNEI. The CDR3 runs 14 residues. CDR3 DNA sequence: TGTGCCAGCAGATTGACAGACCCCAATCAGCCCCAGCATTTT. It encodes CASRLTDPNQPQHF.

The genes are TRBV3-1 (or the pseudogene TRBV3-2) and TRBJ1-1, with D possibly TRBD1 on 5 matching bases. Germline lookup yields CDR1 LGHDT and CDR2 YNNKEL (reference sequence). The V end was cut by 1 base, the J end by 11 bases, with 14 bases between. The CDR3 contains 13 residues. The CDR3 bases are TGTGCCAGCAGCCAAGCGGCAGGGATGAGGGCTTTCTTT. Its protein is CASSQAAGMRAFF.

The V call is TRBV29-1, the J call TRBJ2-7, with 8 bases identical to TRBD1. V lost 7 bases and J lost 5; bases outside the gene matches: 7. There are 12 residues in the CDR3. CDR1 and CDR2 (germline): SQVTM, ANQGSEA. Here the CDR3 DNA reads TGCAGCGCCCTTCTCAGGGGGCACGAGCAGTACTTC. Translating gives CSALLRGHEQYF.

The V gene is TRBV6-2 or TRBV6-3, the J gene TRBJ2-7, with D possibly being TRBD1 (6 bases). With 6 bases removed from V and 3 bases from J, the gap between germline ends came to 6 bases. The CDR3 is made up of 11 amino acids. Germline CDR1 and CDR2: MNHEY and SVGEGT. CDR3 nucleotides: TGTGCCAGCAGCAGGGGCTACGAGCAGTACTTC. Translation gives CASSRGYEQYF.

The rearrangement links TRBV4-1 to TRBJ2-7, with 11 bases identical to TRBD2. This CDR3 spans 15 amino acids. CDR1 is MGHRA, CDR2 YSYEKL, per germline. J gave up 0 bases and V 3 bases, and 1 base lay outside the gene matches. This chain's CDR3 is CASSQTSGASYEQYF. CDR3 in DNA: TGCGCCAGCAGCCAGACTAGCGGGGCCTCCTACGAGCAGTACTTC.

The V and J genes are TRBV27 and TRBJ1-6, with D perhaps TRBD1 (5 bases). Per the germline V gene, CDR1 is MNHEY and CDR2 is SMNVEV (reference sequence). V was cut by 6 bases and J by 4 bases, with 13 bases left in between. This CDR3 region has 15 residues. CDR3 DNA sequence: TGTGCCAGCAGAGATTCGGGGGGATATAATTCACCCCTCCACTTT. Protein product: CASRDSGGYNSPLHF.

V usage is TRBV24-1 and J usage is TRBJ1-1; no firm D call. The germline V gene has CDR1 KGHDR and CDR2 SFDVKD. The CDR3 has 13 amino acids. V was pared by 5 bases and J by 2 bases, with 8 bases between. The CDR3 sequence is CATSAPGNTEAFF. In nucleotides, the CDR3 is TGTGCCACCAGTGCTCCAGGAAACACTGAAGCTTTCTTT.

This clone was detected only a few times. The chain recombines TRBV4-2 with TRBJ2-1; 8 bases fit TRBD2. CDR3 length: 17 residues. J gave up 5 bases and V 2 bases, and 11 bases lay outside the gene matches. The V gene's germline CDR1 is LGHNA and CDR2 YNFKEQ. The CDR3 DNA reads as TGTGCCAGCAGCCAATCGGGGGGGGGCAACTTGGACAATGAGCAGTTCTTC. It codes for CASSQSGGGNLDNEQFF.

V gene TRBV7-2 combines with J gene TRBJ2-7; maybe TRBD2 (6 bases). Per the germline V gene, CDR1 is SGHTA and CDR2 is FQGNSA. The germline V and J ends were trimmed by 5 bases and 5 bases, with 13 bases remaining between them. CDR3 size: 13 residues. CDR3 sequence reads: CASSARGFDEQYF. The CDR3 DNA reads as TGTGCCAGCAGCGCTCGGGGGTTCGACGAGCAGTACTTC.